The 20 T cell receptor beta chains given below trace back to one sample, sequenced in a study of CD8+CD57+ T cells in acquired aplastic anemia. The TCR beta profiling, which covered VDJ combination and CDR3 sequence, was carried out using genomic DNA as the template. TCRdb called the reads again in MiXCR, with one record for every CDR3 protein. The table lists roughly 160,000 distinct CDR3 sequences, 55% to 80% of them singletons. The sample was sorted CD4+, CD8+, or CD8+CD57+ T cells (not recorded which) from PBMCs. These receptors all come from a human donor in good health.

The genes are TRBV7-8 and TRBJ2-7; 7 nucleotides match TRBD2. CDR1 and CDR2 from the germline V gene are SGHVS and FQNEAQ. Trimming removed 4 bases from V and 10 bases from J; junction bases left unmatched: 7. CDR3 length: 12 residues. The CDR3: CASSSIGLVQYF. In DNA, the CDR3 is TGTGCCAGCAGCTCCATCGGACTAGTTCAGTACTTC.

This clonotype was counted many times. This sequence joins TRBV29-1 and TRBJ2-7; TRBD2 aligns across 7 bases. CDR3 length: 15 residues. Germline CDR1 is SQVTM and CDR2 is ANQGSEA. With V trimmed by 2 bases and J by 0 bases, 7 bases remained unmatched. The CDR3 spells CSVENTGGSSYEQYF. The CDR3 region has the DNA TGCAGCGTTGAAAATACTGGCGGGAGCTCCTACGAGCAGTACTTC.

The V call is TRBV27, the J call TRBJ2-3, with 11 bases identical to TRBD2. J gave up 11 bases and V 5 bases, and 12 bases lay outside the gene matches. CDR3 length: 15 amino acids. From germline, CDR1 is MNHEY and CDR2 SMNVEV (reference sequence). The CDR3 sequence: CASSETSGAYNEQYF. CDR3 DNA sequence: TGTGCCAGCAGTGAGACTAGCGGGGCATACAATGAGCAGTATTTT.

This clonotype appeared many times. V is TRBV9 and J is TRBJ1-1; D unresolved. V lost 3 bases, J lost 1 base, and 7 bases lay in between. Germline V gene data show CDR1 as SGDLS and CDR2 as YYNGEE. This CDR3 region has 13 residues. CDR3 DNA sequence: TGTGCCAGCAGCGAGGACGCGAACACTGAAGCTTTCTTT. Amino acids: CASSEDANTEAFF.

This clonotype was found a few times. CDR3 loop: CASTVTGNEQFF. For the CDR3, the DNA is TGTGCCAGCACCGTGACAGGGAATGAGCAGTTCTTC. V and J are TRBV2 and TRBJ2-1, with 7 bases that match TRBD1. The CDR3 consists of 12 residues. Germline CDR1 SNHLY, CDR2 FYNNEI. With V trimmed by 7 bases and J by 7 bases, 4 bases remained unmatched.

The genes are TRBV29-1 and TRBJ1-1; D uncertain. Trimming cost V 4 bases and J 3 bases, with 24 bases left between them. The CDR3 loop spans 17 amino acids. The germline CDR1 and CDR2 sequences are SQVTM and ANQGSEA. CDR3 loop: CSVGHPTSSRWDTEAFF. The CDR3 nucleotides are TGCAGCGTTGGCCACCCGACGAGCTCTCGGTGGGACACTGAAGCTTTCTTT.

The CDR3 spells CSATRGQGAYNEQFF. Written as DNA, the CDR3 is TGCAGTGCTACCCGGGGGCAGGGGGCTTACAATGAGCAGTTCTTC. V is TRBV20-1 and J is TRBJ2-1, with TRBD1 matching over 8 bases. Losses at the gene ends were 4 bases for V and 4 bases for J; bases not matched to a gene: 9. Looked up from germline, CDR1 is DFQATT and CDR2 is SNEGSKA (reference sequence). This CDR3 is 15 amino acids long.

This clonotype showed up many times. The chain carries TRBV20-1 and TRBJ2-7; D unresolved. The CDR3 has 15 amino acids. Trimming stripped 3 bases from V and 1 base from J, with 16 bases between. CDR1 and CDR2 (germline): DFQATT, SNEGSKA (reference sequence). The CDR3 DNA reads as TGCAGTGCTAGCTCCGGTTTGATGCGGTCCTACGAGCAGTACTTC. Translation: CSASSGLMRSYEQYF.

Points on this clonotype: This may be a read error, as it is one base from a much larger clone. V is TRBV5-1 and J is TRBJ2-7, with 8 bases matching TRBD1. There are 16 residues in the CDR3. Germline CDR1 and CDR2: SGHRS and YFSETQ. The CDR3 DNA reads TGTACCAGCAGCTTAGGCGGACTGGGACAGGTCTACGAGCAGTACTTC. Its translation: CTSSLGGLGQVYEQYF.

V and J are TRBV5-1 and TRBJ2-4; no definite D call. Germline V lookup: CDR1 SGHRS, CDR2 YFSETQ. V was trimmed by 0 bases and J by 7 bases, leaving 20 bases between them. This CDR3 has 17 residues. Here the CDR3 DNA reads TGCGCCAGCAGCTTGGAAGTGGGTGCTGGGTATGGGAACATTCAGTACTTC. Translated, it gives CASSLEVGAGYGNIQYF.

As for this clonotype: This sequence may be a read error, since a much larger clone differs from it by one base. The chain carries TRBV29-1 and TRBJ2-1, with unresolved D. Germline assignment: CDR1 SQVTM and CDR2 ANQGSEA. CDR3 size: 12 residues. The ends were cut back, 1 base at V and 10 bases at J, with 11 bases in the middle. In DNA, the CDR3 is TGCAGCGTTGAAGCTGGATTCGAGGAGCAGTTCTTC. This codes for CSVEAGFEEQFF.

A word on this clonotype: The junction and the germline gene differ at one end; a read error may be behind it. The V and J genes are TRBV24-1 and TRBJ2-1; 7 nucleotides align to TRBD2. CDR3 size: 16 residues. Germline V lookup: CDR1 KGHDR, CDR2 SFDVKD. Here the CDR3 reads CASSATGGGSYNEQFF. In nucleotides, the CDR3 is TGTGCCAGCAGTGCCACCGGGGGAGGGAGCTACAATGAGCAGTTCTTC.

This clonotype ranks as medium-sized. The V and J genes are TRBV19 and TRBJ2-7, with D possibly TRBD1 on 5 matching bases. CDR1 is LNHDA, CDR2 SQIVND, per germline (reference sequence). This CDR3 is 14 amino acids long. V lost 6 bases to trimming and J lost 0 bases, with 12 bases between them. The CDR3 DNA follows: TGTGCCAGTAGACTGACAGTGAACTCCTACGAGCAGTACTTC. Its protein is CASRLTVNSYEQYF.

J is TRBJ2-7 and V is TRBV11-2; unclear D gene. Per germline, CDR1 SGHAT and CDR2 FQNNGV. The CDR3 spans 11 residues. With 5 bases removed from V and 2 bases from J, the gap between germline ends came to 4 bases. The DNA for the CDR3 is TGTGCCAGCAGCCGACCCTACGAGCAGTACTTC. It specifies CASSRPYEQYF.

The chain uses TRBV2 and TRBJ2-3; D could derive from TRBD1 or TRBD2 (5 bases each). The V and J ends lost 6 bases and 6 bases respectively, with 19 bases between them. The CDR3 runs 15 residues. Germline lookup yields CDR1 SNHLY and CDR2 FYNNEI. For the CDR3, the DNA is TGTGCCAGCAGGCCCGGGACCGGGAAATGGGATACGCAGTATTTT. As protein: CASRPGTGKWDTQYF.

There are a few counts of this clonotype. CDR3 DNA sequence: TGTGCCAGCAGTTACCGGGGTCCGGGGCATGAGCAGTTCTTC. Its protein product is CASSYRGPGHEQFF. V usage is TRBV6-5 and J usage is TRBJ2-1, with D perhaps being TRBD1 or TRBD2 (5 bases each). Trimming took 2 bases from V and 8 from J, leaving 13 bases between them. The CDR3 covers 14 residues. Germline V gives CDR1 MNHEY, CDR2 SVGAGI.

This clonotype came up a few times. A much larger clone differs from this one at a single base, so this may be a read error. The chain has TRBV20-1 and TRBJ2-3; the match to TRBD2 covers 8 bases. Germline-derived CDR1 and CDR2 are DFQATT and SNEGSKA (reference sequence). The CDR3 contains 15 residues. In DNA, the CDR3 is TGCAGTGCTAGTCTAACTAGCGGTAGCACAGATACGCGGTATTTT. Translation gives CSASLTSGSTDTRYF.

A single count supports this clonotype. The chain couples TRBV14 to TRBJ2-2, with 10 bases matching TRBD2. CDR1 SGHDN and CDR2 FVKESK come from the germline V gene. There are 16 residues in the CDR3. With V trimmed by 7 bases and J by 7 bases, 12 bases remained unmatched. The CDR3 is CASTHRAGGPGGELFF. CDR3 DNA sequence: TGTGCCAGCACCCATCGAGCGGGGGGGCCCGGCGGGGAGCTGTTTTTT.

A word on this clonotype: Likely a read error: the CDR3 ends without its conserved phenylalanine or tryptophan. The DNA is omitted, as the CDR3 cannot be located on it reliably, and the CDR3 follows TCRdb's listing. The chain has TRBV3-2 and TRBJ2-1. TRBV3-2 is labeled a pseudogene. Counting both end residues, the CDR3 totals 15 amino acids. The CDR3 sequence: CASSLQTLSYNEQFS.

The chain combines TRBV7-3 with TRBJ2-1; no clear D gene. The CDR3 has 16 amino acids. Trimming cost V 6 bases and J 6 bases, with 21 bases left between them. Germline V gives CDR1 SGHTA, CDR2 FQGTGA. CDR3 sequence: CASSPLSGGLSNEQFF. The CDR3 DNA sequence: TGTGCCAGCAGTCCCCTATCGGGTGGCTTGAGCAATGAGCAGTTCTTC.